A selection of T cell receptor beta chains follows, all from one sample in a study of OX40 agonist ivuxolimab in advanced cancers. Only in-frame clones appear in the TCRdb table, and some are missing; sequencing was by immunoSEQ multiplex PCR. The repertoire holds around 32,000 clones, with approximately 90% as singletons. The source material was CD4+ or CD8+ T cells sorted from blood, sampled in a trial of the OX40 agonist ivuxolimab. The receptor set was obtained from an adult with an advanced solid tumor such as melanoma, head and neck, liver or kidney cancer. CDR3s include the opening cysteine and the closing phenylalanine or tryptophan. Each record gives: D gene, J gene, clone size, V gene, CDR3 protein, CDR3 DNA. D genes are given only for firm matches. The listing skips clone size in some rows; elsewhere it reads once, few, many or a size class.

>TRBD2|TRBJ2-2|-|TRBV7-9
CASSPSGGTTNTGELFF
TGTGCCAGCAGCCCCAGCGGGGGCACCACGAACACCGGGGAGCTGTTTTTT
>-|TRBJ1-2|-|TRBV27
CASSFQGSGYGYTF
TGCGCCAGCAGTTTCCAGGGGTCGGGCTATGGCTACACCTTC
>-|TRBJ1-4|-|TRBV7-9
CASSLNTGLGLEKLFF
TGTGCCAGCAGCTTAAATACAGGTCTCGGATTAGAAAAACTGTTTTTT
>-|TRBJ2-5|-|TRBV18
CASSPPREKETQYF
TGTGCCAGCTCACCACCCAGGGAAAAAGAGACCCAGTACTTC
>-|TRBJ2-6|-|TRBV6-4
CASVPCSGANVLTF
TGTGCCAGCGTTCCATGCTCTGGGGCCAACGTCCTGACTTTC
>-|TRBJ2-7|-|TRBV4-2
CASSQEDSGAAYEQYF
TGTGCCAGCAGCCAAGAGGACAGCGGAGCAGCCTACGAGCAGTACTTC
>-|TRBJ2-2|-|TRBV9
CASSVEPGGWITGELFF
TGTGCCAGCAGCGTAGAGCCTGGGGGTTGGATTACCGGGGAGCTGTTTTTT
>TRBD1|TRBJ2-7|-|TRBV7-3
CASSVGPGTGVPEQYF
TGTGCCAGCAGCGTCGGTCCCGGGACAGGGGTCCCCGAGCAGTACTTC
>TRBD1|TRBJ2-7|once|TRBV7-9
CASSYGTGAGGRYF
TGTGCCAGCAGCTACGGGACAGGGGCCGGGGGCAGGTACTTC
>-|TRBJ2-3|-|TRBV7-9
CASSPPEGPDTQYF
TGTGCCAGCAGCCCTCCCGAGGGGCCAGATACGCAGTATTTT
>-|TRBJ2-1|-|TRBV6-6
CASSDWHNEQFF
TGTGCCAGCAGTGACTGGCACAATGAGCAGTTCTTC
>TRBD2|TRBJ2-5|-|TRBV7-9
CASSLRGLAGQETQYF
TGTGCCAGCAGCTTAAGGGGGCTAGCGGGACAAGAGACCCAGTACTTC
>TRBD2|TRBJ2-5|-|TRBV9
CASSPHWTSGGAQETQYF
TGTGCCAGCAGCCCCCACTGGACTAGCGGGGGGGCTCAAGAGACCCAGTACTTC
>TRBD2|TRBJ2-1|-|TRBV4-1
CASSQEGTSIENEQFF
TGCGCCAGCAGCCAAGAGGGGACTAGCATCGAGAATGAGCAGTTCTTC
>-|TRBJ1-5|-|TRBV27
CASSLLGGEGTQPQHF
TGTGCCAGCAGTTTACTAGGGGGGGAGGGGACTCAGCCCCAGCATTTT
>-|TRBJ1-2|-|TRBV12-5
CASGLGGYGYTF
TGTGCTAGTGGTTTGGGGGGTTATGGCTACACCTTC
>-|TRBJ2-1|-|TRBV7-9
CASSSGSSYNEQFF
TGTGCCAGCAGCTCGGGCAGCTCCTACAATGAGCAGTTCTTC
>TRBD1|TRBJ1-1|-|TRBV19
CASTRDRTHTEAFF
TGTGCCAGTACTAGGGACAGGACCCACACTGAAGCTTTCTTT
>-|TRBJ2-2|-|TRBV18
CASSPPERQNTGELFF
TGTGCCAGCTCACCACCGGAGCGACAAAACACCGGGGAGCTGTTTTTT
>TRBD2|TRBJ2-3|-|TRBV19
CASSTRLAPDTQYF
TGTGCCAGTAGTACCCGACTAGCTCCAGATACGCAGTATTTT
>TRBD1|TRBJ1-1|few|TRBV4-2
CASSQPPGQEAFF
TGTGCCAGCAGCCAACCTCCGGGACAGGAAGCTTTCTTT
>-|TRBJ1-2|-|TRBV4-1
CASSQDNSGTAYGYTF
TGCGCCAGCAGCCAAGATAATAGCGGTACAGCCTATGGCTACACCTTC
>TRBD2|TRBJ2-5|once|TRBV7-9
CASSFRGEGTQYF
TGTGCCAGCAGTTTTCGAGGGGAGGGGACCCAGTACTTC
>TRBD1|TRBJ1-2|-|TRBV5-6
CASSLGQGARGYTF
TGTGCCAGCAGCTTGGGCCAGGGGGCTCGCGGCTACACCTTC
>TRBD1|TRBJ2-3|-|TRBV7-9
CASSLLTGATDTQYF
TGTGCCAGCAGCCTACTGACAGGGGCCACAGATACGCAGTATTTT
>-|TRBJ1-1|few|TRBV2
CASSDWDTEAFF
TGTGCCAGCAGTGATTGGGACACTGAAGCTTTCTTT
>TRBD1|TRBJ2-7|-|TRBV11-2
CASSLVGDRYYEQYF
TGTGCCAGCAGCTTAGTGGGGGACAGATACTACGAGCAGTACTTC
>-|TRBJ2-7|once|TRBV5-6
CASSYSQQVPYEQYF
TGTGCCAGCAGCTACTCGCAACAGGTACCTTACGAGCAGTACTTC
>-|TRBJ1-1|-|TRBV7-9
CASSLAVGKDTEAFF
TGTGCCAGCAGCTTAGCGGTGGGTAAGGACACTGAAGCTTTCTTT
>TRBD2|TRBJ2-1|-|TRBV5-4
CASFTGGYNEQFF
TGTGCCAGCTTCACGGGAGGGTACAATGAGCAGTTCTTC
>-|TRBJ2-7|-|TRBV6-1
CASSPSGISLEQYF
TGTGCCAGCAGTCCCTCCGGGATCTCGCTCGAGCAGTACTTC
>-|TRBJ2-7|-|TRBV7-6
CASSPPPPTGSYEQYF
TGTGCCAGCAGTCCACCCCCACCGACGGGGAGTTACGAGCAGTACTTC
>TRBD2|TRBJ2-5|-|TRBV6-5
CASRLAGGQETQYF
TGTGCCAGCAGGTTAGCGGGAGGGCAAGAGACCCAGTACTTC
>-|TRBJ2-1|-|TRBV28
CASSAPGGNEQFF
TGTGCCAGCAGTGCCCCTGGTGGGAATGAGCAGTTCTTC
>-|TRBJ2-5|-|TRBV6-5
CASRAGSGQETQYF
TGTGCCAGCAGGGCCGGGAGCGGACAAGAGACCCAGTACTTC
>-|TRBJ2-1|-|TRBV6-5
CASRPTGFYNEQFF
TGTGCCAGCAGGCCAACAGGGTTCTACAATGAGCAGTTCTTC
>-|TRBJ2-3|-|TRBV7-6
CASSLVPGAKGDTQYF
TGTGCCAGCAGCTTGGTCCCAGGGGCCAAGGGAGATACGCAGTATTTT
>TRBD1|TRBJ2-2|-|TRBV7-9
CASMGQGIGTTGELFF
TGTGCCAGCATGGGACAGGGAATAGGCACGACCGGGGAGCTGTTTTTT
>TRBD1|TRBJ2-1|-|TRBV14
CASSQEDRGGYNEQFF
TGTGCCAGCAGCCAAGAGGACAGGGGGGGGTACAATGAGCAGTTCTTC
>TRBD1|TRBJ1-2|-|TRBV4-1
CASSQVFGQGHGYTF
TGCGCCAGCAGCCAAGTTTTCGGACAGGGGCACGGCTACACCTTC
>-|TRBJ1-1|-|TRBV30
CAWSEATEAFF
TGTGCCTGGAGTGAGGCCACTGAAGCTTTCTTT
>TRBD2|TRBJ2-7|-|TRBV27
CASSLTGTSYEQYF
TGTGCCAGCAGCCTCACCGGGACTAGCTACGAGCAGTACTTC